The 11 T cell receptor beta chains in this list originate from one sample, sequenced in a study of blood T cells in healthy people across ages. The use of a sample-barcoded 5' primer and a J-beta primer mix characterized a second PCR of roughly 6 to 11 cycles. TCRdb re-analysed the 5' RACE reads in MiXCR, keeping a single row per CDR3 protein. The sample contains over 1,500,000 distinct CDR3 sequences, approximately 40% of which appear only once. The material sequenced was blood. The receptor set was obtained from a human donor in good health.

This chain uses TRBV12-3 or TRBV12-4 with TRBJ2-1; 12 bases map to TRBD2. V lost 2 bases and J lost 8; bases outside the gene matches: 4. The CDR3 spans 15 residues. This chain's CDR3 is CASSLSSGRADEQFF. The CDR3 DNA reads TGTGCCAGCAGTTTATCTAGCGGGAGGGCCGATGAGCAGTTCTTC.

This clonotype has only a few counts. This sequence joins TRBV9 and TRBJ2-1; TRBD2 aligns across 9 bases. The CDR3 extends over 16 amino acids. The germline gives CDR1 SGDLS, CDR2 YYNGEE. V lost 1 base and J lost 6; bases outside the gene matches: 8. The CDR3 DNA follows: TGTGCCAGCAGCGTAATTGGCGGGGGGGCTGGCAATGAGCAGTTCTTC. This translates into CASSVIGGGAGNEQFF.

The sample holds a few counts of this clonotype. CDR3 nucleotides: TGTGCCAGCACCCGGGGGGCGATAAGCTCCTACAATGAGCAGTTCTTC. Amino acid sequence: CASTRGAISSYNEQFF. The chain is built from TRBV5-5 and TRBJ2-1, with a possible D match to TRBD2 (7 bases). The CDR3 has 16 amino acids. V lost 6 bases, J lost 0 bases, and 16 bases lay in between. Germline V lookup: CDR1 SGHKS, CDR2 YYEKEE (reference sequence).

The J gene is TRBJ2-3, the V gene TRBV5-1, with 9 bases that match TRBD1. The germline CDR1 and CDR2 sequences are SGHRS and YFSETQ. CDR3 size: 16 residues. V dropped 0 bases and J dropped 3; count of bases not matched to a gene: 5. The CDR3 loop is CASSLEGDRVTDTQYF. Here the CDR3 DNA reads TGCGCCAGCAGCTTGGAAGGGGACAGGGTAACAGATACGCAGTATTTT.

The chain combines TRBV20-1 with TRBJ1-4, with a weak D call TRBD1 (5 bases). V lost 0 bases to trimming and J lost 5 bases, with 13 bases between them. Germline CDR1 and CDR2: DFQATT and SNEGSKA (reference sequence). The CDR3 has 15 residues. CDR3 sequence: CSARDFKTANEKLFF. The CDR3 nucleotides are TGCAGTGCTAGAGATTTTAAGACAGCGAATGAAAAACTGTTTTTT.

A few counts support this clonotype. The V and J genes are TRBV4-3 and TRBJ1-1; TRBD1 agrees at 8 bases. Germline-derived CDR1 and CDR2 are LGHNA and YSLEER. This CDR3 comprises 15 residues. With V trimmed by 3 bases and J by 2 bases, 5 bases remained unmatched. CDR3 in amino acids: CASSQTTGVNTEAFF. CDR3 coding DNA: TGCGCCAGCAGCCAGACGACAGGGGTAAACACTGAAGCTTTCTTT.

The CDR3 DNA reads TGTGCCAGCTACACCCGGGGGACCCAGTACTTC. Translation: CASYTRGTQYF. The chain couples TRBV3-1 to TRBJ2-5; tentatively, D is TRBD2 (5 bases). Trimming cost V 8 bases and J 7 bases, with 11 bases left between them. Germline lookup yields CDR1 LGHDT and CDR2 YNNKEL (reference sequence). This CDR3 spans 11 amino acids.

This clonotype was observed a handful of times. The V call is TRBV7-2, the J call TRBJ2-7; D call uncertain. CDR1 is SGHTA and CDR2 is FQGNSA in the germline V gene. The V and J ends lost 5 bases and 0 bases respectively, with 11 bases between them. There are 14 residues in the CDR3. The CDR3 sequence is CASSPSVGSYEQYF. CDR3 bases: TGTGCCAGCAGCCCCTCAGTAGGCTCCTACGAGCAGTACTTC.

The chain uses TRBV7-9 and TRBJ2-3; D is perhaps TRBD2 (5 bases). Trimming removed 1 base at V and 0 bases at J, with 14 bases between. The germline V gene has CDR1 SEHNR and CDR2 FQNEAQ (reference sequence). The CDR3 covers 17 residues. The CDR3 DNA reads TGTGCCAGCAGCTTAGGATCCAGCGGATTTAGCACAGATACGCAGTATTTT. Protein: CASSLGSSGFSTDTQYF.

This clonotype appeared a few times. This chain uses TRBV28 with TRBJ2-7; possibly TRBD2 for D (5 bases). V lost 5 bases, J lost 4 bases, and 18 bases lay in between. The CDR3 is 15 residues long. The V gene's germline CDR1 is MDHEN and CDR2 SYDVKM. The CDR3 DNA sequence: TGTGCCAGCAGTCTCCCCCTACCGGGAAAGTACGAGCAGTACTTC. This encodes CASSLPLPGKYEQYF.

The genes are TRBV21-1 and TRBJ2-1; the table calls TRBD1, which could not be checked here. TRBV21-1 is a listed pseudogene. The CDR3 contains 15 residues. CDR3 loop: CASSKAHGTGREQFF. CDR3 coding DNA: TGTGCCAGCAGCAAAGCGCATGGTACAGGAAGAGAGCAGTTCTTC.